These T cell receptor beta chains were read from a single sample in a study of shared clonotypes between healthy human individuals. The repertoire was sequenced with immunoSEQ multiplex PCR; TCRdb's copy has only in-frame clones and lacks some. Of approximately 1.1 million clones in the sample, 75% to 85% were seen once. Sequenced material: memory CD4+ T cells from PBMCs. These receptors all stem from a man aged 18 to 30 in good health. Some clones in this sample may be carry-over from other donors' samples. CDR3s include the opening cysteine and the closing phenylalanine or tryptophan. D genes are given only for firm matches. For some rows the clone size is stated as once, few or many, or as a class when expanded; others skip it.

>.|TRBJ2-6|.|TRBV5-1
CASSLGQLSGANVLTF
TGCGCCAGCAGCTTGGGGCAACTCTCCGGGGCCAACGTCCTGACTTTC
>few|TRBJ2-7|.|TRBV29-1
CSVEGQETYEQYF
TGCAGCGTTGAAGGACAGGAAACCTACGAGCAGTACTTC
>.|TRBJ2-1|.|TRBV28
CASSSPLGRGVNEQFF
TGTGCCAGCAGTTCCCCCCTGGGGCGGGGAGTCAATGAGCAGTTCTTC
>.|TRBJ2-1|TRBD2|TRBV28
CATTGGNEQFF
TGTGCCACTACGGGGGGCAATGAGCAGTTCTTC
>few|TRBJ1-2|TRBD1|TRBV11-2
CASRPTGTGELDYGYTF
TGTGCCAGCAGGCCCACCGGGACAGGGGAACTTGACTATGGCTACACCTTC
>.|TRBJ2-1|.|TRBV5-1
CASSLQGSPSYNEQFF
TGCGCCAGCAGCCTCCAGGGGTCGCCCTCGTACAATGAGCAGTTCTTC
>.|TRBJ2-7|TRBD2|TRBV7-2
CASSLAGTSGSSYEQYF
TGTGCCAGCAGCTTAGCCGGGACTAGCGGGAGTTCCTACGAGCAGTACTTC
>.|TRBJ1-1|.|TRBV6-6
CASHDRQNTEAFF
TGTGCCAGCCACGACAGGCAGAACACTGAAGCTTTCTTT
>.|TRBJ1-1|.|TRBV9
CASSVGLGGTNTEAFF
TGTGCCAGCAGCGTAGGTTTAGGGGGGACGAACACTGAAGCTTTCTTT
>.|TRBJ1-2|.|TRBV7-9
CASSPNLGFGYTF
TGTGCCAGCAGCCCTAACCTCGGGTTTGGCTACACCTTC